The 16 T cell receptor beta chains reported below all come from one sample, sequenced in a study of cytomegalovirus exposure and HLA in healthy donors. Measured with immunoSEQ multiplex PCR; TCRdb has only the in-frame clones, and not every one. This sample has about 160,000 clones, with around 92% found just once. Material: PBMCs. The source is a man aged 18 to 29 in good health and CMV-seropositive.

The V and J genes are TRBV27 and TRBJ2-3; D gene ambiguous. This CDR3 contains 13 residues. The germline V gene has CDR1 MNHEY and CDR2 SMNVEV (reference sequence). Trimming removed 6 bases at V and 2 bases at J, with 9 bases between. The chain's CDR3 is CASRSVNTDTQYF. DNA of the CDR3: TGTGCCAGCAGGTCCGTTAACACAGATACGCAGTATTTT.

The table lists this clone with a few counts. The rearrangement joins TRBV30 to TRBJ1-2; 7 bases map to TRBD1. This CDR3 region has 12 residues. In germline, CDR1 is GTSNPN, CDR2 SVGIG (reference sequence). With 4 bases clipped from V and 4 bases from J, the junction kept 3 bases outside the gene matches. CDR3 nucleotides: TGTGCCTGGACCGGACAGGTCTATGGCTACACCTTC. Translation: CAWTGQVYGYTF.

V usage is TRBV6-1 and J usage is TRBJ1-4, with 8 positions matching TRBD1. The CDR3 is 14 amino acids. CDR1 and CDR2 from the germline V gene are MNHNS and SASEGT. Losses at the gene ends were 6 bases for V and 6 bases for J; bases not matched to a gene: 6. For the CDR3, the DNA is TGTGCCAGCAGGAAACAGGGGGGGGATGAAAAACTGTTTTTT. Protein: CASRKQGGDEKLFF.

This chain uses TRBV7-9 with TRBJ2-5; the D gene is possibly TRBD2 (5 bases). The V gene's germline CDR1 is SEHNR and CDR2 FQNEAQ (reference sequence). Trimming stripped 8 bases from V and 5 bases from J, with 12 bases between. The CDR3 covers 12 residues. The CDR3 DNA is TGTGCCAGCGACGGGGTTGACGAGACCCAGTACTTC. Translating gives CASDGVDETQYF.

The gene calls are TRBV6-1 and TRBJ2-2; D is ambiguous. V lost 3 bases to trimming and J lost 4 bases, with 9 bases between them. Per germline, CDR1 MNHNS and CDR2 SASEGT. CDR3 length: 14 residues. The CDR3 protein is CASSEVFGTGELFF. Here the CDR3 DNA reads TGTGCCAGCAGTGAGGTCTTCGGCACCGGGGAGCTGTTTTTT.

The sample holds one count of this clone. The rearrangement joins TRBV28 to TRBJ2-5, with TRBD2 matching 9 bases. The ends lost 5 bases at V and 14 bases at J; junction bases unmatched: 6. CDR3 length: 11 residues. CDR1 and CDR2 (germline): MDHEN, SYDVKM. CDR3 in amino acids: CASSRGLALYF. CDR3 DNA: TGTGCCAGCAGTCGGGGACTAGCCTTATACTTC.

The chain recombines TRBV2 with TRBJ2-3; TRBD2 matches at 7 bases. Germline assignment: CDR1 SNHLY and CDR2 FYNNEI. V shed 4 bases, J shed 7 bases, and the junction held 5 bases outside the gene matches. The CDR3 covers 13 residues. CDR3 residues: CASSGPGGNTQYF. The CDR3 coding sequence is TGTGCCAGCAGTGGCCCGGGGGGAAATACGCAGTATTTT.

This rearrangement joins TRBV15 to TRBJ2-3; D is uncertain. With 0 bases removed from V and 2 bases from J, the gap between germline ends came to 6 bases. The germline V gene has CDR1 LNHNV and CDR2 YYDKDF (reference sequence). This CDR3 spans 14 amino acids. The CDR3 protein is CATSRDLNTDTQYF. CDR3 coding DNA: TGTGCCACCAGCAGAGATCTTAACACAGATACGCAGTATTTT.

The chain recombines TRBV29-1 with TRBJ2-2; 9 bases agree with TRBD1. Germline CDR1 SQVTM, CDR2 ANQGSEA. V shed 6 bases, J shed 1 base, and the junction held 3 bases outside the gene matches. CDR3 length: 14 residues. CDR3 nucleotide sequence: TGCAGCGTAAGACAGGGGGTGAACACCGGGGAGCTGTTTTTT. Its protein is CSVRQGVNTGELFF.

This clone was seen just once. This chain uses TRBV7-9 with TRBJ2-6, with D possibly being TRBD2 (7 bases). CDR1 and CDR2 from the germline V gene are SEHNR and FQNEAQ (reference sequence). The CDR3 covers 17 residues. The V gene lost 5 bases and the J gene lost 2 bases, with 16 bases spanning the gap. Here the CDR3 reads CASSSGGGPPGANVLTF. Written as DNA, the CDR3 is TGTGCCAGCAGCAGTGGCGGGGGCCCTCCTGGGGCCAACGTCCTGACTTTC. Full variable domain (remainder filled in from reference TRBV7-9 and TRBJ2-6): DTGVSQNPRHKITKRGQNVTFRCDPISEHNRLYWYRQTLGQGPEFLTYFQNEAQLEKSRLLSDRFSAERPKGSFSTLEIQRTEQGDSAMYLCASSSGGGPPGANVLTFGAGSRLTVL.

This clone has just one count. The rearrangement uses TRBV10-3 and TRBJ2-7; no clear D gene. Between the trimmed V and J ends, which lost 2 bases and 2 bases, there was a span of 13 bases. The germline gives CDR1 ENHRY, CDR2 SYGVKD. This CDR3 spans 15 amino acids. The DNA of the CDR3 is TGTGCCATCAGTGAGCAGGAACTCCTCCCCTACGAGCAGTACTTC. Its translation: CAISEQELLPYEQYF.

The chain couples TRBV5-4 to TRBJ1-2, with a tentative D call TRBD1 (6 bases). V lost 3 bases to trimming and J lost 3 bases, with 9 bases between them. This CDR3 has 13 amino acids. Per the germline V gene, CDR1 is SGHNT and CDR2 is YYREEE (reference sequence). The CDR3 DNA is TGTGCCAGCAGCTCCTACAGGGACTATGGCTACACCTTC. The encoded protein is CASSSYRDYGYTF.

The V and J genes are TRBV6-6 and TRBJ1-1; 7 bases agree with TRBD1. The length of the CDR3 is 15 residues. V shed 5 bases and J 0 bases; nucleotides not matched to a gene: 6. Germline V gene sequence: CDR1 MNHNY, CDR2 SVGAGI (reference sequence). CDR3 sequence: CASSPGQEMNTEAFF. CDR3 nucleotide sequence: TGTGCCAGCAGTCCAGGACAGGAAATGAACACTGAAGCTTTCTTT.

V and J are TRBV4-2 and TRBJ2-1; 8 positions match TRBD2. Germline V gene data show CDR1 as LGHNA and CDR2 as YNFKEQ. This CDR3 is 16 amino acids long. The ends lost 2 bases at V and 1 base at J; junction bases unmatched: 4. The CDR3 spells CASSQPGLASYNEQFF. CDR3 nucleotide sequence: TGTGCCAGCAGCCAACCTGGACTAGCTTCCTACAATGAGCAGTTCTTC.

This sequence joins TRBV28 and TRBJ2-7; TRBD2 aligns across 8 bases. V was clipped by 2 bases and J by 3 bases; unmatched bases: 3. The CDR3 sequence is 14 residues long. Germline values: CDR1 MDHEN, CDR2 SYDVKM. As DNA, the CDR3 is TGTGCCAGCAGTTTAGCGGGAGGAAGCTACGAGCAGTACTTC. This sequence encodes CASSLAGGSYEQYF.

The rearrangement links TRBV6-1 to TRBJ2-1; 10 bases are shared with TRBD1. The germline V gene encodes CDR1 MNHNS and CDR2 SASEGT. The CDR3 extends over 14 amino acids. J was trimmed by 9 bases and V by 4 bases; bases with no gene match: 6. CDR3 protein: CASSVSGTGVEQFF. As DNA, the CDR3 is TGTGCCAGCAGTGTCTCCGGGACAGGGGTTGAGCAGTTCTTC.